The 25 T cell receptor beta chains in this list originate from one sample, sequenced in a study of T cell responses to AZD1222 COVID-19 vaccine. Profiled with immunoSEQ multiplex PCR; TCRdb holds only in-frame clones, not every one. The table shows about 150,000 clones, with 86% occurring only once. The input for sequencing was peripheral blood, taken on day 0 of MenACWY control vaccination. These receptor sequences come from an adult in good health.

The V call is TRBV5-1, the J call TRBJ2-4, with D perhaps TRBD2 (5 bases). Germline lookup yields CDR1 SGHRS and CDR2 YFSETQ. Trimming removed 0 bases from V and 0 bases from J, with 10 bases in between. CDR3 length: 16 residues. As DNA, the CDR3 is TGCGCCAGCAGCTTGGTTGGGGAGCTAGCCAAAAACATTCAGTACTTC. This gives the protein CASSLVGELAKNIQYF.

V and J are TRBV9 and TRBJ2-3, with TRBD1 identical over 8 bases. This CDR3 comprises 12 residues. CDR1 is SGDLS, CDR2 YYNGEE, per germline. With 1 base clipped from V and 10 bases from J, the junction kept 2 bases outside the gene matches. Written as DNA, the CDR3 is TGTGCCAGCAGCGTACAGGGGGCCGCGCAGTATTTT. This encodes CASSVQGAAQYF.

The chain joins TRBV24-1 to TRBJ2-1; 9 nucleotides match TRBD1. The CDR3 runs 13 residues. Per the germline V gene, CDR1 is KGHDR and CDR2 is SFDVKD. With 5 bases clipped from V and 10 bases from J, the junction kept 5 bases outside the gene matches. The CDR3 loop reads CATSVNRGQEQFF. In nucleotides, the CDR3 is TGTGCCACCAGTGTGAACAGGGGGCAGGAGCAGTTCTTC.

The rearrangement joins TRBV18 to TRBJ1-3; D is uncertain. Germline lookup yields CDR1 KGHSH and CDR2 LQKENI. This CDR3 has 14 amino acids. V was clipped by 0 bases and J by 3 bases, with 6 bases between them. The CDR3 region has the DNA TGTGCCAGCTCACCACCTGCCTATGGAAACACCATATATTTT. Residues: CASSPPAYGNTIYF.

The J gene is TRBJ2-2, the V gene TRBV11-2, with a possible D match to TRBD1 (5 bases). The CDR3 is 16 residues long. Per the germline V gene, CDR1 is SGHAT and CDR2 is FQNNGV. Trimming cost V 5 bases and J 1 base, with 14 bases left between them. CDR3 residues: CASSRISRGNTGELFF. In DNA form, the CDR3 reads TGTGCCAGCAGCCGAATCTCAAGGGGGAACACCGGGGAGCTGTTTTTT. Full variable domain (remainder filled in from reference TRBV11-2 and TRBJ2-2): EAGVAQSPRYKIIEKRQSVAFWCNPISGHATLYWYQQILGQGPKLLIQFQNNGVVDDSQLPKDRFSAERLKGVDSTLKIQPAKLEDSAVYLCASSRISRGNTGELFFGEGSRLTVL.

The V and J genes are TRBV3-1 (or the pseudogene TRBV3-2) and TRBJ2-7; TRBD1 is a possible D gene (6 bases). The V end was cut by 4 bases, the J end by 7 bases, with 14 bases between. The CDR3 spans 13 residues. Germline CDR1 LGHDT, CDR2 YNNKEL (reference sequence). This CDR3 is CASSPDSQGEQYF. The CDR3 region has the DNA TGTGCCAGCAGCCCGGACAGTCAGGGGGAGCAGTACTTC.

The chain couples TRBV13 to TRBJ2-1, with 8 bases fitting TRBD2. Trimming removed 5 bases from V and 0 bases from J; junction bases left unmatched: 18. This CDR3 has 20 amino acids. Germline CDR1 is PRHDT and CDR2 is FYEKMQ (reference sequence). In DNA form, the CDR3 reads TGTGCCAGCAGCCCCCTCGGGGATAGCGGGACCGCCCGCTCCTACAATGAGCAGTTCTTC. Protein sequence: CASSPLGDSGTARSYNEQFF.

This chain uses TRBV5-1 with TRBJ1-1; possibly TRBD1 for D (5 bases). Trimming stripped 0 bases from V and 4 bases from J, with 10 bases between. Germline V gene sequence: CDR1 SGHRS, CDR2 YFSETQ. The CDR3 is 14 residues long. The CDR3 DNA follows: TGCGCCAGCAGCTTGGCGATGGGGCCCACTGAAGCTTTCTTT. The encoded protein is CASSLAMGPTEAFF.

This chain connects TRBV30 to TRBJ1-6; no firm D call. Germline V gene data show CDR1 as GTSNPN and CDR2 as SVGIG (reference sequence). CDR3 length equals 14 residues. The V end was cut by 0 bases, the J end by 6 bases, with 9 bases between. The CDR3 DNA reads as TGTGCCTGGAGTGTAGCCAGGATTAATTCACCCCTCCACTTT. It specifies CAWSVARINSPLHF.

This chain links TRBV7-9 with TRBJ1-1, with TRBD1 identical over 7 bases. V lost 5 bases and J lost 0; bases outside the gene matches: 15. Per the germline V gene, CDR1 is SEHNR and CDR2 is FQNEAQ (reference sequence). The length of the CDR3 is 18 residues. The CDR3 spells CASSPRIRTGTMNTEAFF. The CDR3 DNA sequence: TGTGCCAGCAGCCCCCGCATTAGGACAGGAACAATGAACACTGAAGCTTTCTTT.

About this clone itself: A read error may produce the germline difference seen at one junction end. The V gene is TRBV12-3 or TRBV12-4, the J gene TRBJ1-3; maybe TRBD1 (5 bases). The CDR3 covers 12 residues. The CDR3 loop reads CASSSGLPSAGF. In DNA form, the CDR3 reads TGTGCCAGCAGTTCGGGGCTCCCTAGTGCGGGCTTT.

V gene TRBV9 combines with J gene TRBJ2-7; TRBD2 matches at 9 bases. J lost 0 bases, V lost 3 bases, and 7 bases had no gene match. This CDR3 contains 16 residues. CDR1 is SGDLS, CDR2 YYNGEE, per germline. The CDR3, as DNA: TGTGCCAGCAGCGGGGGAGCGGGAGGAGGCTCCTACGAGCAGTACTTC. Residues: CASSGGAGGGSYEQYF.

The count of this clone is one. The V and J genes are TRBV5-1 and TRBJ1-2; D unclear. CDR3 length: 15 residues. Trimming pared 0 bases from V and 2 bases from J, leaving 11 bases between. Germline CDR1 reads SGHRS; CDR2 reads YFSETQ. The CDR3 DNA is TGCGCCAGCAGCTTGGAAGCGGATACGAACTATGGCTACACCTTC. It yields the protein CASSLEADTNYGYTF.

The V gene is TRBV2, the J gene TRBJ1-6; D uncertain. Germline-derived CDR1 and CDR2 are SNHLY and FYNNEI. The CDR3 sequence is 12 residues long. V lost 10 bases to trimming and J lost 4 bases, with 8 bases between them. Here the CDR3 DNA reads TGTGCCACCGCTTCGTATAATTCACCCCTCCACTTT. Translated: CATASYNSPLHF.

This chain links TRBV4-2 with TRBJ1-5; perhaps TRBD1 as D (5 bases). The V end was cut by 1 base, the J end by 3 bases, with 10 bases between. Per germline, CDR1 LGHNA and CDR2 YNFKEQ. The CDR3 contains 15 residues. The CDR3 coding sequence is TGTGCCAGCAGCCAAGTGGGGGGTGACAATCAGCCCCAGCATTTT. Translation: CASSQVGGDNQPQHF.

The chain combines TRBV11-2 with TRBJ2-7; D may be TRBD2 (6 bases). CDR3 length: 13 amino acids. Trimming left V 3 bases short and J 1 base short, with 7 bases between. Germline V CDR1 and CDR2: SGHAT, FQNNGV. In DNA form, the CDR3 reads TGTGCCAGCAGCTTTAGCGGATCCTACGAGCAGTACGTC. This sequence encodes CASSFSGSYEQYV.

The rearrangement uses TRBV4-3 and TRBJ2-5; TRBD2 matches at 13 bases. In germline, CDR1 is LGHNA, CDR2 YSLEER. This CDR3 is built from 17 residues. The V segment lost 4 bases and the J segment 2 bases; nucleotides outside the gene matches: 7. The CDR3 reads CASSRRLAGGGQETQYF. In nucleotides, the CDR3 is TGCGCCAGCAGCCGGAGACTAGCGGGAGGAGGGCAAGAGACCCAGTACTTC.

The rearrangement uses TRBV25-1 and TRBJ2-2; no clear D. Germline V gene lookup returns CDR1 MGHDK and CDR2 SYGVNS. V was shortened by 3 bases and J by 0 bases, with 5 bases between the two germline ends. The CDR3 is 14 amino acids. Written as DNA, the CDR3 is TGTGCCAGCAGTGACCAAGCGAACACCGGGGAGCTGTTTTTT. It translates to CASSDQANTGELFF.

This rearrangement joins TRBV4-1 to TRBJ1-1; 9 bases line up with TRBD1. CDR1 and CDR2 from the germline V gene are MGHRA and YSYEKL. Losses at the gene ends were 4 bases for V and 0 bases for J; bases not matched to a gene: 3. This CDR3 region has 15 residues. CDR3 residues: CASSRRQGVNTEAFF. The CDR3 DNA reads TGCGCCAGCAGCCGTCGACAGGGGGTGAACACTGAAGCTTTCTTT.

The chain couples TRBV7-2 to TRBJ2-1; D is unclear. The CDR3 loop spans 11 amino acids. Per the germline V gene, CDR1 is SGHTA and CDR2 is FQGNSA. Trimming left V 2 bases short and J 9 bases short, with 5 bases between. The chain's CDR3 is CASSLTFEQFF. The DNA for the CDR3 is TGTGCCAGCAGCTTAACCTTTGAGCAGTTCTTC. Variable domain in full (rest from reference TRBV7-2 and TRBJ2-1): GAGVSQSPSNKVTEKGKDVELRCDPISGHTALYWYRQSLGQGLEFLIYFQGNSAPDKSGLPSDRFSAERTGGSVSTLTIQRTQQEDSAVYLCASSLTFEQFFGPGTRLTVL.

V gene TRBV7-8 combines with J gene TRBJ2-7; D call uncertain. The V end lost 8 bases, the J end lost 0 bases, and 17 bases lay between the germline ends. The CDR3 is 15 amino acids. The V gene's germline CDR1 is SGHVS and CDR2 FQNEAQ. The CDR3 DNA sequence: TGTGCCAGCTCCTGGGGTCCAGTCTCCTCCTACGAGCAGTACTTC. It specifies CASSWGPVSSYEQYF.

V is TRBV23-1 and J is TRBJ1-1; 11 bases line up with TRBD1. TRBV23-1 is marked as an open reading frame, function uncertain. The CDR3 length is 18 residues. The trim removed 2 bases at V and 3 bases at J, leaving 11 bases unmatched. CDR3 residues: CASSQPGTGGVEDTEAFF. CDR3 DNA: TGCGCCAGCAGTCAACCGGGGACAGGGGGAGTGGAAGACACTGAAGCTTTCTTT.

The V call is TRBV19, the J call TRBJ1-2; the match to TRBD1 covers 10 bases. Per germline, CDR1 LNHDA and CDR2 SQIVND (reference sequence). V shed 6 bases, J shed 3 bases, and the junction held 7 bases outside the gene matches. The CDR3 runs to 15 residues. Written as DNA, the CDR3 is TGTGCCAGTAGCACCGACAGGGGGCAGTACTATGGCTACACCTTC. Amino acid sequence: CASSTDRGQYYGYTF.

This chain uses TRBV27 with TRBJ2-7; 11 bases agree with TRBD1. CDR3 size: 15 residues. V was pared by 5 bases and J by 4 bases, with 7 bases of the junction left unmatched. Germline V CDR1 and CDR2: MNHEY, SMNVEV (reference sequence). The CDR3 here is CASSPGQGAVYEQYF. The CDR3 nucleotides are TGTGCCAGCAGTCCCGGACAGGGGGCGGTGTACGAGCAGTACTTC.

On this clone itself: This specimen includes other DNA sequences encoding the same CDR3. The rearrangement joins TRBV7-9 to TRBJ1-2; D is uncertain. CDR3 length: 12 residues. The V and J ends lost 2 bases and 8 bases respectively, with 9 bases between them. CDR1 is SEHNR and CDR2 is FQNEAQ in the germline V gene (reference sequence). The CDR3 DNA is TGTGCCAGCAGCTTACGAGACGGAGGCTACACCTTC. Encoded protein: CASSLRDGGYTF.